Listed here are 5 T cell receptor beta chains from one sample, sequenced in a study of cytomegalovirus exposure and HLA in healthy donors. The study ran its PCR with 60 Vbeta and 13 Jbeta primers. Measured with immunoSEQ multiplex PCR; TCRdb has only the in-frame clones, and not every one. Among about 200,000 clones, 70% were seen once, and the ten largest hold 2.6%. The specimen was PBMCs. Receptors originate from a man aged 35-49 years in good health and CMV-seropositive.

DNA for the CDR3: TGCAGCGTTGAAGCCCAGGGACACAGCTCCTACAATGAGCAGTTCTTC. This codes for CSVEAQGHSSYNEQFF. The chain links TRBV29-1 to TRBJ2-1, with D perhaps TRBD1 (6 bases). The germline gives CDR1 SQVTM, CDR2 ANQGSEA. V was cut by 1 base and J by 0 bases, with 13 bases left in between. CDR3 length equals 16 residues.

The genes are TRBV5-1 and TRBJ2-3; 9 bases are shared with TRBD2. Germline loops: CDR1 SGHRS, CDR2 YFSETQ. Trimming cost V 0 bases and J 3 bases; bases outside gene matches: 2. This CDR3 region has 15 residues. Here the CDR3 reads CASSLERGETDTQYF. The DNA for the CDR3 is TGCGCCAGCAGCTTGGAGCGGGGGGAAACAGATACGCAGTATTTT.

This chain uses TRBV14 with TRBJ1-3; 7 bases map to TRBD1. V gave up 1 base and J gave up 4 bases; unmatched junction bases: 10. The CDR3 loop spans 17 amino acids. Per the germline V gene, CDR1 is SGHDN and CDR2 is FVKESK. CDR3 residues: CASSQGKQGPRGNTIYF. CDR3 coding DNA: TGTGCCAGCAGCCAAGGAAAACAGGGGCCGAGGGGAAACACCATATATTTT.

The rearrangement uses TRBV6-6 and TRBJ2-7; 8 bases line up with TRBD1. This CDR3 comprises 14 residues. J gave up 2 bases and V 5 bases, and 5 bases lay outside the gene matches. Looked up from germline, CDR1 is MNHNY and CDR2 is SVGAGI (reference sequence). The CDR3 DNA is TGTGCCAGCAGTGACAGGGGACCTACCTACGAGCAGTACTTC. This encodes CASSDRGPTYEQYF.

The CDR3 nucleotides read TGTGCCAGCAGTCGGGACTCAATTCCTACCGGGGAGCTGTTTTTT. Translating gives CASSRDSIPTGELFF. The chain is built from TRBV5-4 and TRBJ2-2, with a weak D call TRBD2 (6 bases). The CDR3 loop spans 15 amino acids. Germline V CDR1 and CDR2: SGHNT, YYREEE (reference sequence). V was shortened by 5 bases and J by 5 bases, with 16 bases between the two germline ends.